Listed here is a single T cell receptor (beta chain). The entry originates in a study of CD8 T cells in Susac syndrome. Blood CD8+ and CD4+ T cells underwent high-throughput TCR beta sequencing. This CDR3 is 14 amino acids long. The V and J ends lost 4 bases and 3 bases, in that order; junction bases with no gene match: 4. Germline assignment: CDR1 SGHVS and CDR2 FNYEAQ. RNA totalling about 0.45 to 1 ug underwent reverse transcription with random hexamers. In TCRdb, the immunoSEQ multiplex PCR reads were re-called with MiXCR into one record per CDR3 protein. The table shows about 300,000 distinct CDR3 sequences, with just over 90% occurring only once.

The sequenced sample consisted of CD4+ T cells from PBMCs. The source of this sequence is a human donor with multiple sclerosis. The V and J genes are TRBV7-6 and TRBJ2-7; TRBD1 aligns across 9 bases. The CDR3: CASSSRTGDYEQYF. Written as DNA, the CDR3 is TGTGCCAGCAGCTCCCGGACAGGGGACTACGAGCAGTACTTC.